The 14 T cell receptor beta chains in this list originate from one sample, sequenced in a study of vaccination effects on CD4 cells after COVID-19. In the ViraFEST assay, antigen-specific CD4+ clonotypes were identified by expansion after peptide-pool stimulation. Scientists isolated CD4+ T cells after an approximately ten-day culture period ended. Participants completed two doses of the BNT162b2 or mRNA-1273 vaccine. Antigens for these TCRs are unknown. Profiled with immunoSEQ multiplex PCR; TCRdb holds only in-frame clones, not every one. The sample lists approximately 78,000 clones; around 81% were seen once. The input for sequencing was CD4+ T cells from PBMCs cultured with HCoV-229E spike peptides, taken after COVID-19 vaccination. The origin of the receptors is a human donor who received a COVID-19 vaccine.

V usage is TRBV7-9 and J usage is TRBJ2-5; D may correspond to TRBD1 or TRBD2 (6 bases each). The CDR3 has 15 residues. Germline assignment: CDR1 SEHNR and CDR2 FQNEAQ (reference sequence). The V end lost 6 bases, the J end lost 2 bases, and 16 bases lay between the germline ends. Here the CDR3 reads CASSPPGGGQETQYF. The CDR3 nucleotides are TGTGCCAGCAGTCCACCCGGAGGGGGGCAAGAGACCCAGTACTTC.

The chain carries TRBV9 and TRBJ1-1; 11 bases fit TRBD1. The length of the CDR3 is 15 residues. V dropped 4 bases and J dropped 6; count of bases not matched to a gene: 8. Germline-derived CDR1 and CDR2 are SGDLS and YYNGEE. CDR3 sequence reads: CASSTRTGGPPEAFF. The CDR3 bases are TGTGCCAGCAGCACCCGGACAGGGGGCCCCCCTGAAGCTTTCTTT.

This chain joins TRBV5-1 and TRBJ2-2; D is ambiguous. With 3 bases removed from V and 4 bases from J, the gap between germline ends came to 16 bases. CDR1 is SGHRS, CDR2 YFSETQ, per germline. CDR3 length equals 16 residues. CDR3 amino acids: CASSSQPYESTGELFF. The CDR3 nucleotides read TGCGCCAGCAGCTCTCAACCCTACGAGAGCACCGGGGAGCTGTTTTTT.

The count of this clone is one. The chain has TRBV6-2 or TRBV6-3 and TRBJ2-1, with D perhaps TRBD2 (6 bases). CDR1 is MNHEY and CDR2 is SVGEGT in the germline V gene. The V end lost 5 bases, the J end lost 6 bases, and 29 bases lay between the germline ends. The CDR3 has 19 residues. The CDR3 bases are TGTGCCAGCAGTACGAAGATAGGGGCGGGACGCTCCAAGATCAATGAGCAGTTCTTC. Translating gives CASSTKIGAGRSKINEQFF.

The chain has TRBV5-6 and TRBJ2-5; 7 bases fit TRBD1. Germline trimming cut 7 bases from V and 1 base from J; bases unmatched to any gene: 7. CDR1 is SGHDT, CDR2 YYEEEE, per germline. The CDR3 spans 14 residues. The CDR3 DNA reads as TGTGCCAGCCGCCGACAGGGAACCCAAGAGACCCAGTACTTC. This encodes CASRRQGTQETQYF.

This sequence joins TRBV2 and TRBJ2-3, with unresolved D. Trimming pared 6 bases from V and 3 bases from J, leaving 10 bases between. From germline, CDR1 is SNHLY and CDR2 FYNNEI. The CDR3 sequence is 13 residues long. CDR3 amino acids: CASSPDGTDTQYF. The DNA for the CDR3 is TGTGCCAGCAGCCCTGACGGAACAGATACGCAGTATTTT.

This clone showed up just once. This chain joins TRBV10-2 and TRBJ1-1; 10 nucleotides match TRBD1. The CDR3 is 14 residues long. V shed 5 bases, J shed 4 bases, and the junction held 4 bases outside the gene matches. Germline CDR1 WSHSY, CDR2 SAAADI. The chain's CDR3 is CASSRQGAGTEAFF. The CDR3 coding sequence is TGCGCCAGCAGTAGACAGGGGGCCGGCACTGAAGCTTTCTTT.

The gene calls are TRBV7-3 and TRBJ2-2; TRBD2 aligns across 9 bases. J gave up 3 bases and V 1 base, and 9 bases lay outside the gene matches. The CDR3 contains 18 residues. The V gene's germline CDR1 is SGHTA and CDR2 FQGTGA. The CDR3 sequence is CASSLSYPSGIDTGELFF. CDR3 nucleotides: TGTGCCAGCAGCTTAAGTTATCCTAGCGGGATCGACACCGGGGAGCTGTTTTTT.

The chain has TRBV28 and TRBJ1-1; the D is unclear. V was trimmed by 6 bases and J by 3 bases, leaving 8 bases between them. CDR3 length: 12 amino acids. Germline V gene sequence: CDR1 MDHEN, CDR2 SYDVKM. CDR3 nucleotide sequence: TGTGCCAGCAGCCCCCTCCACACTGAAGCTTTCTTT. This encodes CASSPLHTEAFF.

Comments on this clone: The junction departs from germline at one end; a sequencing error may be responsible. This chain links TRBV2 with TRBJ2-3; unclear D gene. The CDR3 runs to 11 residues. Per germline, CDR1 SNHLY and CDR2 FYNNEI. CDR3 loop: CASREGDTQYF. The CDR3 DNA sequence: TGTGCCAGCAGGGAAGGGGATACGCAGTATTTT.

This clone was seen more than once but under ten times. This chain joins TRBV6-5 and TRBJ1-6, with D possibly being TRBD1 (6 bases). The CDR3 is 15 residues long. V dropped 6 bases and J dropped 3 bases, with 12 bases sitting between them. Germline lookup yields CDR1 MNHEY and CDR2 SVGAGI. CDR3 in amino acids: CASRGGHSYNSPLHF. DNA of the CDR3: TGTGCCAGCAGGGGGGGACACAGCTATAATTCACCCCTCCACTTT.

V and J are TRBV2 and TRBJ1-1; D is perhaps TRBD1 (5 bases). CDR3 length: 13 residues. Germline V CDR1 and CDR2: SNHLY, FYNNEI. V lost 7 bases, J lost 0 bases, and 9 bases lay in between. The CDR3 sequence: CASTTALNTEAFF. CDR3 nucleotide sequence: TGTGCCAGCACGACAGCCCTGAACACTGAAGCTTTCTTT.

The chain joins TRBV6-9 to TRBJ2-7, with 9 nucleotides matching TRBD1. V shed 6 bases, J shed 4 bases, and the junction held 10 bases outside the gene matches. The germline CDR1 and CDR2 sequences are MNHGY and SVAAGI. The CDR3 length is 15 residues. This CDR3 reads CASSLGTGKRYEQYV. The CDR3 DNA reads TGTGCCAGCAGCCTTGGGACAGGGAAAAGGTACGAGCAGTACGTC.

In this sample, this clone turned up a few times. The chain joins TRBV18 to TRBJ1-4; 8 bases fit TRBD1. Per germline, CDR1 KGHSH and CDR2 LQKENI. V dropped 6 bases and J dropped 2; count of bases not matched to a gene: 2. This CDR3 is 14 amino acids long. CDR3 residues: CASSDRGTNEKLFF. The CDR3 DNA reads as TGTGCCAGCTCCGACAGGGGTACTAATGAAAAACTGTTTTTT.